This record concerns one TCR beta chain sequence. Its antigen is not identified. The authors prepared the TCRbeta library with unique molecular identifiers. TCRdb analysed the PCR reads with MiXCR anew, one entry per CDR3 protein. The sample holds about 980,000 distinct CDR3 sequences, about 30% seen once. The entry originates in a study of T-cell reconstitution after alpha-beta-depleted transplantation in children. Study-level results: Once a year had passed after transplant, T-cell counts and diversity came mostly from newly produced T cells. Surviving recipient cells, namely T cells and thymic progenitors, were the source of high day-60 TCRbeta diversity in some patients. Alpha-beta T cells present about two months after transplant were reported to originate from several hundred expanded graft clones.

Germline trimming cut 5 bases from V and 1 base from J; bases unmatched to any gene: 10. The CDR3 is made up of 15 amino acids. In germline, CDR1 is DFQATT, CDR2 SNEGSKA (reference sequence). The V call is TRBV20-1, the J call TRBJ2-5; 7 positions match TRBD2. The sequencing here drew on PBMCs, mostly from graft donor cells, taken 360 days after TCRalphabeta/CD19-depleted stem cell transplant. This TCR came from a boy in the first two years of life who had a stem cell transplant for SCID, so the T cells may come from the graft donor. The CDR3 spells CSALLRLAPQETQYF. The CDR3 DNA reads TGCAGTGCTCTGCTCCGACTAGCACCCCAAGAGACCCAGTACTTC.